This is a list of T cell receptor beta chains from one sample in a study of cytomegalovirus exposure and HLA in healthy donors. TCRdb's copy holds only in-frame clones and misses some; the assay was immunoSEQ multiplex PCR. The table lists about 170,000 clones, 70% to 80% of them singletons. The source material was PBMCs. Receptors originate from a woman younger than 45 in good health and CMV-seropositive. CDR3s include the opening cysteine and the closing phenylalanine or tryptophan. The order of the fields is V gene, clone size, J gene, D gene, CDR3 protein, CDR3 DNA. The D gene is left open where the match is weak. Some rows have no size entry. The others give once, few or many, or a class for an expanded clone.

TRBV6-5,once,TRBJ1-2,NA,CASSLGGLYGYTF,TGTGCCAGCAGTCTCGGGGGGCTATATGGCTACACCTTC
TRBV6-6,NA,TRBJ1-1,NA,CASSHKSYGGTEAFF,TGTGCCAGCAGCCACAAGTCCTACGGGGGCACTGAAGCTTTCTTT
TRBV28,NA,TRBJ2-7,TRBD1,CASSSPGTVPYEQYF,TGTGCCAGCAGTTCCCCCGGGACAGTTCCTTACGAGCAGTACTTC
TRBV2,NA,TRBJ2-5,TRBD1,CASSRQGAVAQYF,TGTGCCAGCAGTCGACAGGGGGCGGTGGCCCAGTACTTC
TRBV5-1,NA,TRBJ2-3,NA,CASSLRSTTGVSTDTQYF,TGCGCCAGCAGCTTGAGGTCGACGACGGGAGTGAGCACAGATACGCAGTATTTT
TRBV28,few,TRBJ1-2,NA,CASSGRVNGYTF,TGTGCCAGCAGTGGCAGGGTTAATGGCTACACCTTC
TRBV6-5,few,TRBJ2-7,NA,CASSYGGTAYEQYF,TGTGCCAGCAGTTACGGAGGGACAGCCTACGAGCAGTACTTC
TRBV4-1,NA,TRBJ2-6,NA,CASSQDRSSGANVLTF,TGCGCCAGCAGCCAAGATCGGAGCTCTGGGGCCAACGTCCTGACTTTC
TRBV13,NA,TRBJ1-1,TRBD1,CASSARQGNTEAFF,TGTGCCAGCAGCGCTCGACAGGGGAACACTGAAGCTTTCTTT
TRBV25-1,once,TRBJ1-2,TRBD1,CASSEPGQGYGYTF,TGTGCCAGCAGTGAACCGGGACAGGGATATGGCTACACCTTC
TRBV28,NA,TRBJ1-4,NA,CAARGANEKLFF,TGTGCCGCACGGGGGGCTAATGAAAAACTGTTTTTT
TRBV27,few,TRBJ2-3,TRBD1,CASSFLGQGNTDTQYF,TGTGCCAGCAGTTTTTTGGGACAGGGAAACACAGATACGCAGTATTTT
TRBV20-1,NA,TRBJ2-7,NA,CSAEQSLEQYF,TGCAGTGCGGAGCAGAGCCTCGAGCAGTACTTC
TRBV19,NA,TRBJ2-2,NA,CASNRAQADPTGELFF,TGTGCCAGCAACCGTGCGCAGGCCGATCCTACCGGGGAGCTGTTTTTT
TRBV28,few,TRBJ1-1,TRBD1,CASSFRGLGTEAFF,TGTGCCAGCAGTTTCAGGGGGCTGGGCACTGAAGCTTTCTTT
TRBV11-2,NA,TRBJ1-1,NA,CASTPGQMNTEAFF,TGTGCCAGCACCCCGGGACAAATGAACACTGAAGCTTTCTTT
TRBV6-6,few,TRBJ2-7,NA,CASSYSGDEQYF,TGTGCCAGCAGTTACTCAGGGGACGAGCAGTACTTC
TRBV6-1,NA,TRBJ2-1,TRBD1,CASSGGQGSGYNEQFF,TGTGCCAGCAGTGGGGGACAGGGATCGGGATATAATGAGCAGTTCTTC
TRBV6-5,once,TRBJ1-2,TRBD1,CASSYGGQARGYTF,TGTGCCAGCAGTTACGGAGGACAGGCCAGGGGCTACACCTTC
TRBV7-2,NA,TRBJ2-2,NA,CASSLGPSELSTGELFF,TGTGCCAGCAGCTTAGGCCCTAGCGAGCTTAGCACCGGGGAGCTGTTTTTT
TRBV27,NA,TRBJ2-7,TRBD1,CASSLNPDRVYEQYF,TGTGCCAGCAGTTTAAACCCCGACAGGGTCTACGAGCAGTACTTC
TRBV7-2,NA,TRBJ2-7,TRBD1,CASSLGTSNRDRGHEQYF,TGTGCCAGCAGCTTAGGGACCTCTAACCGGGACAGGGGGCACGAGCAGTACTTC
TRBV28,once,TRBJ2-7,NA,CAVGDTVFYEQYF,TGTGCCGTGGGGGACACAGTGTTCTACGAGCAGTACTTC
TRBV6-1,once,TRBJ1-1,TRBD1,CASSEDRGVWAFF,TGTGCCAGCAGCGAAGACAGGGGGGTATGGGCTTTCTTT
TRBV27,NA,TRBJ2-6,NA,CASSFFIGANVLTF,TGTGCCAGCAGTTTCTTTATCGGGGCCAACGTCCTGACTTTC
TRBV11-3,NA,TRBJ1-4,NA,CASSNRASGNEKLFF,TGTGCCAGCAGCAACAGGGCTTCGGGTAATGAAAAACTGTTTTTT
TRBV11-3,few,TRBJ1-2,TRBD1,CAISETGDYGYTF,TGTGCCATTTCCGAGACAGGGGACTATGGCTACACCTTC
TRBV7-6,NA,TRBJ2-3,NA,CASSNPGRTDTQYF,TGTGCCAGCAGCAACCCGGGGAGAACAGATACGCAGTATTTT
TRBV7-9,NA,TRBJ2-7,TRBD1,CASSNRDRDHEQYF,TGTGCCAGCAGCAACCGGGACAGGGACCACGAGCAGTACTTC
TRBV4-1,NA,TRBJ2-1,TRBD2,CASSPGLADNEQFF,TGCGCCAGCAGCCCGGGACTAGCGGATAATGAGCAGTTCTTC
TRBV6-6,few,TRBJ2-7,TRBD2,CASSRLAETYEQYF,TGTGCCAGCAGCCGACTAGCGGAAACTTACGAGCAGTACTTC
TRBV4-1,NA,TRBJ2-3,NA,CASSQDDTSTDTQYF,TGCGCCAGCAGCCAAGACGACACAAGCACAGATACGCAGTATTTT
TRBV5-4,few,TRBJ2-7,NA,CASSFDRGYEQYF,TGTGCCAGCAGCTTCGATAGGGGCTACGAGCAGTACTTC
TRBV29-1,NA,TRBJ2-7,NA,CSVELSHEQYF,TGCAGCGTCGAACTTAGCCACGAGCAGTACTTC
TRBV18,NA,TRBJ1-2,NA,CASSPIVVLQGGYGYTF,TGTGCCAGCTCACCGATCGTAGTTCTGCAGGGCGGCTATGGCTACACCTTC
TRBV19,NA,TRBJ2-5,TRBD2,CASSPVAGEVETQYF,TGTGCCAGTAGTCCAGTAGCGGGAGAGGTGGAGACCCAGTACTTC
TRBV9,NA,TRBJ2-7,TRBD2,CASSGTSGVIIF,TGTGCCAGCAGCGGGACTAGCGGGGTAATCATCTTC
TRBV4-2,NA,TRBJ2-1,TRBD2,CASSEDLLAGGSNEQFF,TGTGCCAGCAGTGAAGACTTACTAGCGGGAGGGAGCAATGAGCAGTTCTTC
TRBV25-1,NA,TRBJ1-2,NA,CASSGAYGYTF,TGTGCCAGCAGTGGGGCCTATGGCTACACCTTC
TRBV6-6,NA,TRBJ2-7,TRBD2,CASRLTSMGLAGEQYF,TGTGCCAGCAGACTCACATCAATGGGACTAGCCGGCGAGCAGTACTTC
TRBV28,NA,TRBJ2-3,NA,CASSLKPSSADSDTQYF,TGTGCCAGCAGTTTAAAGCCTAGCTCCGCAGATTCAGATACGCAGTATTTT
TRBV28,NA,TRBJ2-7,NA,CASSTLTGGYEQYF,TGTGCCAGCAGTACCCTGACAGGCGGGTACGAGCAGTACTTC